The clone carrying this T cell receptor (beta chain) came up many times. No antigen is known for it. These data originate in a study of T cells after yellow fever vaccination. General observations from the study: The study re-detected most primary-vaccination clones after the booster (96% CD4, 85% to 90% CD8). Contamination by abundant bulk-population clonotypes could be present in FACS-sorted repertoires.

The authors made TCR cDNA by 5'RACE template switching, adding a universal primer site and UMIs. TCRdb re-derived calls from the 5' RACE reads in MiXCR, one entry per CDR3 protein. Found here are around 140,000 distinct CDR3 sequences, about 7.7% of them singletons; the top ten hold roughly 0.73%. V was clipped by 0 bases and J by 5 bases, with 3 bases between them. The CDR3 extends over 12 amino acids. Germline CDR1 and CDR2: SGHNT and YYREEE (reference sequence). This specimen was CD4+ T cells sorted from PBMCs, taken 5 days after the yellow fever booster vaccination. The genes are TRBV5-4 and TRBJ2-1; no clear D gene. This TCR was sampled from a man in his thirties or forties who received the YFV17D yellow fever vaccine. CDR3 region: CASSLVNNEQFF. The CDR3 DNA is TGTGCCAGCAGCTTGGTGAACAATGAGCAGTTCTTC. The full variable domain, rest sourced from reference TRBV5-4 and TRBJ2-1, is ETGVTQSPTHLIKTRGQQVTLRCSSQSGHNTVSWYQQALGQGPQFIFQYYREEENGRGNFPPRFSGLQFPNYSSELNVNALELDDSALYLCASSLVNNEQFFGPGTRLTVL.